The 21 T cell receptor beta chains listed next were all sequenced from one sample in a study of OX40 agonist ivuxolimab in advanced cancers. The table came from immunoSEQ multiplex PCR; TCRdb's copy has only in-frame clones and leaves some out. The profile shows about 20,000 clones, approximately 84% of them singletons. The starting material was CD4+ or CD8+ T cells sorted from blood, obtained in a trial of the OX40 agonist ivuxolimab. These receptor sequences come from an adult with an advanced solid tumor such as melanoma, head and neck, liver or kidney cancer.

The chain uses TRBV7-8 and TRBJ2-2; 8 bases agree with TRBD2. The trim removed 5 bases at V and 6 bases at J, leaving 2 bases unmatched. The length of the CDR3 is 13 residues. Germline V gene lookup returns CDR1 SGHVS and CDR2 FQNEAQ. The CDR3 reads CASSPGGAGELFF. CDR3 sequence (DNA): TGTGCCAGCAGCCCCGGGGGGGCCGGGGAGCTGTTTTTT.

The J gene is TRBJ2-3, the V gene TRBV27, with TRBD1 matching over 7 bases. CDR3 length: 14 amino acids. The germline CDR1 and CDR2 sequences are MNHEY and SMNVEV (reference sequence). Trimming removed 6 bases from V and 2 bases from J; junction bases left unmatched: 5. CDR3 sequence (DNA): TGTGCCAGCAGCAAGGACAGGTTCACAGATACGCAGTATTTT. Its protein product is CASSKDRFTDTQYF.

This clone was observed once. The chain carries TRBV2 and TRBJ2-1; TRBD1 matches at 10 bases. The CDR3 runs 14 residues. J lost 7 bases, V lost 10 bases, and 10 bases had no gene match. CDR1 is SNHLY, CDR2 FYNNEI, per germline. The CDR3 region has the DNA TGTGCCAAGGGGGCGGACAGGGGGGGGAATGAGCAGTTCTTC. This encodes CAKGADRGGNEQFF.

This clone was seen a single time. Here the CDR3 DNA reads TGTGCCAGCAGCTCCAACCCCTACGAGCAGTACTTC. It is translated as CASSSNPYEQYF. This sequence joins TRBV11-2 and TRBJ2-7; D is undetermined. The CDR3 runs to 12 residues. Trimming cost V 4 bases and J 2 bases, with 6 bases left between them. Germline assignment: CDR1 SGHAT and CDR2 FQNNGV.

The chain employs TRBV2 and TRBJ1-2; D not certain. The CDR3 is 13 residues long. V lost 3 bases and J lost 5, with 10 bases in between. Germline V gene lookup returns CDR1 SNHLY and CDR2 FYNNEI. CDR3 DNA: TGTGCCAGCAGTGAGAATTGGTATTATGGCTACACCTTC. Translating gives CASSENWYYGYTF.

The chain is built from TRBV9 and TRBJ2-7; D is unclear. The CDR3 totals 14 residues. Germline values: CDR1 SGDLS, CDR2 YYNGEE. V lost 3 bases to trimming and J lost 6 bases, with 16 bases between them. DNA of the CDR3: TGTGCCAGCAGCGCGGGCTCCCTTACCCTCGAGCAGTACTTC. Translation gives CASSAGSLTLEQYF.

The rearrangement links TRBV4-1 to TRBJ2-1; unclear D gene. Between the trimmed V and J ends, which lost 1 base and 9 bases, there was a span of 13 bases. The germline V gene encodes CDR1 MGHRA and CDR2 YSYEKL. The CDR3 runs to 14 residues. CDR3 amino acids: CASSQGSRVGEQFF. For the CDR3, the DNA is TGCGCCAGCAGCCAAGGAAGTAGGGTCGGTGAGCAGTTCTTC.

The CDR3 loop reads CASSLGAKRYEQYF. The CDR3 DNA reads TGTGCCAGTAGCCTTGGGGCGAAACGATACGAGCAGTACTTC. The chain links TRBV19 to TRBJ2-7; perhaps TRBD1 as D (5 bases). V was cut by 6 bases and J by 4 bases, with 16 bases left in between. The germline V gene has CDR1 LNHDA and CDR2 SQIVND (reference sequence). The CDR3 has 14 amino acids.

The chain links TRBV30 to TRBJ1-3, with 8 bases matching TRBD1. This CDR3 has 17 residues. The trim removed 2 bases at V and 0 bases at J, leaving 9 bases unmatched. The germline gives CDR1 GTSNPN, CDR2 SVGIG (reference sequence). The CDR3 DNA is TGTGCCTGGAGTCTTGGACAGGGTACCGCCTCTGGAAACACCATATATTTT. It translates to CAWSLGQGTASGNTIYF.

The chain links TRBV10-3 to TRBJ1-1; D is unclear. The V gene lost 2 bases and the J gene lost 1 base, with 5 bases spanning the gap. Germline CDR1 is ENHRY and CDR2 is SYGVKD. This CDR3 contains 13 residues. The CDR3 sequence is CAISETGNTEAFF. In DNA form, the CDR3 reads TGTGCCATCAGTGAGACGGGGAACACTGAAGCTTTCTTT.

The chain recombines TRBV5-1 with TRBJ2-3; 8 bases map to TRBD1. The CDR3 contains 14 residues. Germline assignment: CDR1 SGHRS and CDR2 YFSETQ. With V trimmed by 4 bases and J by 1 base, 2 bases remained unmatched. The CDR3 DNA reads as TGCGCCAGCAGCACGGACAGGGGCACAGATACGCAGTATTTT. Translation gives CASSTDRGTDTQYF.

This chain connects TRBV11-3 to TRBJ2-3, with 14 bases that match TRBD2. V shed 4 bases, J shed 5 bases, and the junction held 8 bases outside the gene matches. Germline V gene sequence: CDR1 SGHNT, CDR2 YENEEA. The CDR3 totals 17 residues. The chain's CDR3 is CASSSRLAGGPVDTQYF. CDR3 bases: TGTGCCAGCAGCTCGAGACTAGCGGGGGGGCCTGTAGATACGCAGTATTTT.

The chain combines TRBV13 with TRBJ2-7, with a possible D match to TRBD1 (6 bases). Germline-derived CDR1 and CDR2 are PRHDT and FYEKMQ (reference sequence). V was clipped by 5 bases and J by 5 bases, with 10 bases between them. CDR3 length equals 12 residues. DNA for the CDR3: TGTGCCAGCAGCACCACAGGGAACGAGCAGTACTTC. Translating it yields CASSTTGNEQYF.

The rearrangement links TRBV7-3 to TRBJ2-3; possibly TRBD1 or TRBD2 for D (5 bases each). Germline CDR1 reads SGHTA; CDR2 reads FQGTGA. This CDR3 region has 16 residues. The V gene lost 2 bases and the J gene lost 4 bases, with 16 bases spanning the gap. The DNA of the CDR3 is TGTGCCAGCAGCTTAGACGGCACGGTGGGGGCAGATACGCAGTATTTT. It encodes CASSLDGTVGADTQYF.

This chain joins TRBV27 and TRBJ2-7; a weak D match, TRBD2 (5 bases). V was cut by 7 bases and J by 3 bases, with 13 bases left in between. Per germline, CDR1 MNHEY and CDR2 SMNVEV (reference sequence). The CDR3 contains 13 residues. The CDR3 region is CASTRRGHYEQYF. CDR3 coding DNA: TGTGCCAGCACCCGACGGGGTCACTACGAGCAGTACTTC.

V and J are TRBV6-5 and TRBJ1-1; weak D call: TRBD1 (5 bases). V lost 6 bases and J lost 7, with 18 bases in between. The CDR3 runs 14 residues. CDR1 and CDR2 (germline): MNHEY, SVGAGI. CDR3 protein: CASSHLWQGFEAFF. In nucleotides, the CDR3 is TGTGCCAGCAGCCATCTCTGGCAGGGCTTTGAAGCTTTCTTT.

The V gene is TRBV6-5, the J gene TRBJ2-7; D might be TRBD1 or TRBD2, each matching 5 bases. The V gene's germline CDR1 is MNHEY and CDR2 SVGAGI. The V gene lost 6 bases and the J gene lost 0 bases, with 12 bases spanning the gap. This CDR3 contains 14 residues. As DNA, the CDR3 is TGTGCCAGCAGACTCGGGGACCCCTCCTACGAGCAGTACTTC. Translating it yields CASRLGDPSYEQYF.

The chain carries TRBV29-1 and TRBJ2-1; D perhaps matches TRBD2 (6 bases). V lost 1 base, J lost 4 bases, and 14 bases lay in between. Per germline, CDR1 SQVTM and CDR2 ANQGSEA. The CDR3 is made up of 15 amino acids. Here the CDR3 DNA reads TGCAGCGTTGAAGCGGGGGACGGTGGGTACAATGAGCAGTTCTTC. As protein: CSVEAGDGGYNEQFF.

This clone was counted once. The chain links TRBV19 to TRBJ2-7; 8 bases match TRBD2. Germline CDR1 reads LNHDA; CDR2 reads SQIVND (reference sequence). This CDR3 spans 14 amino acids. The V and J ends lost 4 bases and 3 bases, in that order; junction bases with no gene match: 5. The CDR3 is CASSNSGGGYEQYF. In DNA, the CDR3 is TGTGCCAGTAGTAACTCGGGGGGGGGCTACGAGCAGTACTTC.

The V gene is TRBV15, the J gene TRBJ2-7; unclear D gene. There are 14 residues in the CDR3. Germline V lookup: CDR1 LNHNV, CDR2 YYDKDF (reference sequence). The V gene lost 3 bases and the J gene lost 2 bases, with 11 bases spanning the gap. As DNA, the CDR3 is TGTGCCACCAGCAGGTTGGAGAACCCCTACGAGCAGTACTTC. It encodes CATSRLENPYEQYF. The entire variable domain, with the rest obtained from reference TRBV15 and TRBJ2-7, is as follows: DAMVIQNPRYQVTQFGKPVTLSCSQTLNHNVMYWYQQKSSQAPKLLFHYYDKDFNNEADTPDNFQSRRPNTSFCFLDIRSPGLGDTAMYLCATSRLENPYEQYFGPGTRLTVT.

The CDR3 DNA sequence: TGTGCCAGCAGTCGACAGGGGGCCGCGGCCGAGCAGTACTTC. Protein sequence: CASSRQGAAAEQYF. The rearrangement links TRBV28 to TRBJ2-7; 10 bases are a match to TRBD1. The V gene end was trimmed by 5 bases and the J gene end by 6 bases; junction bases not matched to a gene: 7. Germline loops: CDR1 MDHEN, CDR2 SYDVKM. The CDR3 is 14 amino acids. Complete variable domain (other parts from reference TRBV28 and TRBJ2-7): DVKVTQSSRYLVKRTGEKVFLECVQDMDHENMFWYRQDPGLGLRLIYFSYDVKMKEKGDIPEGYSVSREKKERFSLILESASTNQTSMYLCASSRQGAAAEQYFGPGTRLTVT.